The T cell receptor beta chain under discussion was sequenced for a study of tumor-infiltrating lymphocytes in primary liver carcinoma. Across the study: The study included patients who were men and women aged 30 to 69 years. Between about 4 and 11 cm across, the tumors were all of stage T1-T3 N0M0.

This CDR3 contains 14 residues. CDR1 is MNHEY and CDR2 is SVGAGI in the germline V gene. Study results and limitations: Significantly greater top-250-clone fractions characterized tumors relative to blood (p = 0.039).

Notes on this clonotype: Its antigen is unknown. An end of the junction differs from the germline gene, which may be a read error.

A primer in the constant region served to generate TCR beta cDNA from approximately 450 ng of total RNA. Libraries covering TCR beta were generated through three nested multiplex PCR rounds (using a slightly modified ARM-PCR). Investigators reported that the first two PCR rounds, at roughly 10 cycles each, used TRBV1-TRBV30 forward primers with a C-beta reverse primer. TCRdb redid the calling of the multiplex PCR reads with MiXCR, one entry per CDR3 protein. The sample lists some 110,000 distinct CDR3 sequences, 55% to 75% seen once, with roughly 7.9% in the top ten. For each extraction, RNA and DNA were obtained together from 20-30 mg of unsorted bulk tissue. Resection treated the patients' primary liver carcinoma.

This receptor was obtained from a woman between 55 and 75 years old with primary liver carcinoma and hepatitis B virus infection. V is TRBV6-5 and J is TRBJ2-1, with 8 bases lining up with TRBD1. What was sequenced was liver tumor tissue from sampling region 3. Sample subset: tumor region T3, left-lateral pole. The CDR3 DNA sequence: TGTGCCAGCAAGCAGGGCAGGGGGCGGAATGAGCAGCTCTTC. It codes for CASKQGRGRNEQLF.